A single sample gave rise to the 27 T cell receptor beta chains below, sequenced in a study of molecular identifiers for immune sequencing clone quantification. From the PCR reads, TCRdb called clonotypes with MiXCR, one entry per CDR3 protein. This table has tens of thousands of distinct CDR3 sequences, around 25% appearing once. What was sequenced was naive CD8+ T cells from blood, with Jurkat cell RNA spiked in. Stated subset: FACS-sorted CD8+CD4-CCR7+CD45RA+ naive T cells. Every receptor here comes from a human donor in good health. Some libraries in this study had Jurkat cell RNA spiked in.

Of note for this clonotype: A much larger clone lies one base from this, so it may be a read error. The chain has TRBV4-3 and TRBJ2-7; D ambiguous. Germline loops: CDR1 LGHNA, CDR2 YSLEER. This CDR3 comprises 15 residues. Written as DNA, the CDR3 is TGCGCCCGCAGCCAAGAAAGGGTCCTTCCCTACGAGCAGTACTTC. As protein: CARSQERVLPYEQYF.

This clonotype was counted at least ten times. The chain recombines TRBV27 with TRBJ2-3, with 11 bases fitting TRBD2. CDR1 and CDR2 from the germline V gene are MNHEY and SMNVEV (reference sequence). The J segment lost 3 bases and the V segment lost 5 bases, leaving 7 bases of the junction unmatched. The CDR3 is 16 residues long. CDR3 coding DNA: TGTGCCAGCAGTATAACTAGCGGGAGTGGTACAGATACGCAGTATTTT. Translated, it gives CASSITSGSGTDTQYF.

A word on this clonotype: A read error may explain this, as a much larger clone is one base away. This sequence joins TRBV4-3 and TRBJ2-3; D is unclear. The DNA end is a closer match to TRBJ1-5, so the J assignment may be wrong. The CDR3 spans 13 residues. Germline CDR1 reads LGHNA; CDR2 reads YSLEER. Here the CDR3 reads CASSQTSADTQHF. Written as DNA, the CDR3 is TGCGCCAGCAGCCAGACTAGCGCAGATACGCAGCATTTT.

This clonotype appeared many times. The CDR3 reads CASSFSVSAEAFF. The CDR3 DNA sequence: TGTGCCAGCAGCTTTTCTGTGAGCGCTGAAGCTTTCTTT. This chain uses TRBV7-9 with TRBJ1-1; no definite D call. The CDR3 totals 13 residues. V was trimmed by 3 bases and J by 6 bases, leaving 11 bases between them. The germline gives CDR1 SEHNR, CDR2 FQNEAQ (reference sequence).

This clonotype was picked up a small number of times. Written as DNA, the CDR3 is TGCGCCAGCAGCCAAGGCAATACGGGAGAGACCCAGTACTTC. It yields the protein CASSQGNTGETQYF. The chain uses TRBV4-1 and TRBJ2-5; D not certain. Germline V gene sequence: CDR1 MGHRA, CDR2 YSYEKL. V lost 1 base, J lost 4 bases, and 10 bases lay in between. The CDR3 consists of 14 residues.

This clonotype came up many times. The CDR3 DNA reads TGTGCCAGCAGCCAGGGCGATACGCAGTATTTT. This encodes CASSQGDTQYF. The gene calls are TRBV7-3 and TRBJ2-3; perhaps TRBD1 as D (5 bases). CDR3 length: 11 amino acids. CDR1 is SGHTA, CDR2 FQGTGA, per germline. V lost 5 bases, J lost 6 bases, and 6 bases lay in between.

Details on this clonotype: A much larger clone lies one base from this, so it may be a read error. As the CDR3 is not closed by the conserved phenylalanine or tryptophan, this likely results from a read error. This chain links TRBV5-1 with TRBJ2-7; 10 bases fit TRBD1. The ends lost 4 bases at V and 4 bases at J; junction bases unmatched: 8. The CDR3 loop spans 15 amino acids. Germline CDR1 is SGHRS and CDR2 is YFSETQ. The CDR3 bases are TGCGCCAGCAGCCCTGGGACAGGGGTTGGATACGAGCAGTACTCC. The encoded protein is CASSPGTGVGYEQYS.

This clonotype was recorded at least ten times. This rearrangement joins TRBV12-3 or TRBV12-4 to TRBJ2-2, with a tentative D call TRBD2 (6 bases). V shed 6 bases and J shed 4 bases, with 12 bases lying between them. The CDR3 is 14 residues long. The CDR3 loop reads CASRHQGGTGELFF. CDR3 bases: TGTGCCAGCAGGCACCAGGGAGGCACCGGGGAGCTGTTTTTT.

This clonotype was found many times. The chain links TRBV7-2 to TRBJ2-3, with D unresolved. Germline V CDR1 and CDR2: SGHTA, FQGNSA. V was pared by 2 bases and J by 6 bases, with 6 bases between. The CDR3 contains 12 residues. The CDR3 reads CASSLYSDTQYF. CDR3 sequence (DNA): TGTGCCAGCAGCTTATATAGCGATACGCAGTATTTT.

At least ten counts were recorded for this clonotype. J is TRBJ2-3 and V is TRBV19; maybe TRBD1 (8 bases). The ends were cut back, 5 bases at V and 6 bases at J, with 21 bases in the middle. Germline V gene lookup returns CDR1 LNHDA and CDR2 SQIVND (reference sequence). This CDR3 is built from 16 residues. The CDR3 bases are TGTGCCAGTAGTGTGACAGGGGAGGGCGTGAAGGATACGCAGTATTTT. This encodes CASSVTGEGVKDTQYF.

This clonotype was counted at least ten times. V is TRBV15 and J is TRBJ1-4; a possible D gene is TRBD1 (5 bases). V lost 4 bases, J lost 3 bases, and 15 bases lay in between. The germline V gene has CDR1 LNHNV and CDR2 YYDKDF (reference sequence). The CDR3 sequence is 16 residues long. The CDR3 is CATSIGHRAPNEKLFF. The CDR3 nucleotides read TGTGCCACCAGCATCGGACACAGAGCGCCTAATGAAAAACTGTTTTTT.

The table lists this clonotype with many counts. The chain joins TRBV19 to TRBJ1-1; D perhaps matches TRBD1 (5 bases). CDR3 size: 13 residues. V was trimmed by 4 bases and J by 4 bases, leaving 10 bases between them. The V gene's germline CDR1 is LNHDA and CDR2 SQIVND (reference sequence). The CDR3 sequence: CASSSTGVTEAFF. The CDR3 nucleotides read TGTGCCAGTAGTAGTACGGGGGTCACTGAAGCTTTCTTT.

This clonotype was picked up many times. The rearrangement uses TRBV6-1 and TRBJ2-3, with a tentative D call TRBD2 (7 bases). V was trimmed by 4 bases and J by 1 base, leaving 15 bases between them. Germline lookup yields CDR1 MNHNS and CDR2 SASEGT. The CDR3 is 16 residues long. The CDR3 bases are TGTGCCAGCAGTGGGGCGCGGGGGCATCGCACAGATACGCAGTATTTT. Amino acid sequence: CASSGARGHRTDTQYF.

Turning to this clonotype: Since a much larger clone is just one base distant, this may be a read error. This sequence joins TRBV5-1 and TRBJ2-5, with D possibly TRBD1 on 6 matching bases. Germline V lookup: CDR1 SGHRS, CDR2 YFSETQ. The CDR3 consists of 16 residues. V dropped 4 bases and J dropped 1 base, with 17 bases sitting between them. The CDR3 DNA reads TGCGCCAGCAGCGCGGCAGGGGTGGAACCCCAAGAGACCCAGTACTTC. Its protein is CASSAAGVEPQETQYF.

This clonotype was observed many times. CDR3 coding DNA: TGTGCCAGCTACCGAAAACAGAAACTAAAGACAGGGAGAACTGAAGCTTTCTTT. Amino acid sequence: CASYRKQKLKTGRTEAFF. The rearrangement links TRBV28 to TRBJ1-1; TRBD1 matches at 7 bases. This CDR3 region has 18 residues. Germline V gene sequence: CDR1 MDHEN, CDR2 SYDVKM. The V gene end was trimmed by 8 bases and the J gene end by 5 bases; junction bases not matched to a gene: 23. The full variable domain, in which reference TRBV28 and TRBJ1-1 provide the parts outside the CDR3, is DVKVTQSSRYLVKRTGEKVFLECVQDMDHENMFWYRQDPGLGLRLIYFSYDVKMKEKGDIPEGYSVSREKKERFSLILESASTNQTSMYLCASYRKQKLKTGRTEAFFGQGTRLTVV.

The chain joins TRBV6-4 to TRBJ2-4, with TRBD2 identical over 7 bases. In germline, CDR1 is MRHNA, CDR2 SNTAGT. V shed 7 bases, J shed 1 base, and the junction held 10 bases outside the gene matches. This CDR3 has 16 residues. CDR3 residues: CASMGGRQGAKNIQYF. CDR3 DNA sequence: TGTGCCAGCATGGGAGGGAGGCAAGGTGCCAAAAACATTCAGTACTTC.

Regarding this clonotype: Since no conserved phenylalanine or tryptophan closes the CDR3, a read error is the likely cause. V and J are TRBV4-3 and TRBJ2-5; D uncertain. V was trimmed by 0 bases and J by 5 bases, leaving 13 bases between them. The CDR3 runs 15 residues. Germline V gives CDR1 LGHNA, CDR2 YSLEER. CDR3: CASSQDWVASETQYI. The CDR3 DNA is TGCGCCAGCAGCCAAGATTGGGTAGCCAGCGAGACCCAGTACATC.

This clonotype was counted at least ten times. V usage is TRBV12-3 or TRBV12-4 and J usage is TRBJ2-7; D not resolved. The CDR3 has 12 residues. V was pared by 3 bases and J by 2 bases, with 5 bases between. The CDR3: CASSFRPYEQYF. The CDR3, as DNA: TGTGCCAGCAGTTTCCGGCCCTACGAGCAGTACTTC.

This clonotype appeared many times. The V call is TRBV7-6, the J call TRBJ2-1, with D unclear. V was shortened by 4 bases and J by 2 bases, with 15 bases between the two germline ends. The CDR3 has 16 amino acids. CDR1 is SGHVS and CDR2 is FNYEAQ in the germline V gene. The CDR3 DNA sequence: TGTGCCAGCAGCTCCCAGCTGGGCACCGCCTACAATGAGCAGTTCTTC. Amino acid sequence: CASSSQLGTAYNEQFF.

This clonotype came up a few times. The chain links TRBV27 to TRBJ2-3; TRBD1 agrees at 9 bases. Trimming at V came to 0 bases and at J to 0 bases, leaving 4 bases not matched to a gene. From germline, CDR1 is MNHEY and CDR2 SMNVEV (reference sequence). The CDR3 sequence is 17 residues long. The CDR3 loop is CASSLSDRGSSTDTQYF. The CDR3, as DNA: TGTGCCAGCAGTTTATCGGACAGGGGATCTAGCACAGATACGCAGTATTTT.

This clonotype has a count of ten or more. V gene TRBV15 combines with J gene TRBJ1-5; TRBD1 matches 8 bases. The V gene's germline CDR1 is LNHNV and CDR2 YYDKDF (reference sequence). With 4 bases clipped from V and 4 bases from J, the junction kept 3 bases outside the gene matches. The CDR3 is 14 amino acids. The CDR3 nucleotides read TGTGCCACCAGCATTGGACAGGGTAATCAGCCCCAGCATTTT. Translating it yields CATSIGQGNQPQHF.

Concerning this clonotype: This may come from a read error, since a much larger clone is one base off. The CDR3 is CAGTAVRGTEAFF. The CDR3 nucleotides read TGTGCCGGCACCGCGGTCCGGGGGACTGAAGCTTTCTTT. The rearrangement links TRBV12-3 or TRBV12-4 to TRBJ1-1, with D possibly being TRBD1 (5 bases). The length of the CDR3 is 13 residues. V gave up 11 bases and J gave up 5 bases, with 18 bases separating them.

Many counts were recorded for this clonotype. The rearrangement uses TRBV27 and TRBJ2-2, with D perhaps being TRBD1 or TRBD2 (5 bases each). The CDR3 contains 14 residues. V dropped 2 bases and J dropped 6 bases, with 10 bases sitting between them. Germline CDR1 reads MNHEY; CDR2 reads SMNVEV (reference sequence). CDR3: CASSLPGPPGELFF. The CDR3 DNA sequence: TGTGCCAGCAGTTTACCGGGACCCCCCGGGGAGCTGTTTTTT.

Details on this clonotype: At one end the junction does not follow the germline gene, possibly because of a read error. V is TRBV10-3 and J is TRBJ2-1; D not resolved. Germline CDR1 ENHRY, CDR2 SYGVKD. This CDR3 comprises 14 residues. CDR3 amino acids: CAISTDGPYNEQLF. The CDR3 DNA reads as TGTGCCATCAGCACGGACGGACCCTACAATGAGCAGTTATTC.

The chain recombines TRBV5-5 with TRBJ1-1; 11 bases map to TRBD1. CDR1 is SGHKS and CDR2 is YYEKEE in the germline V gene (reference sequence). The CDR3 has 16 amino acids. The V and J ends lost 4 bases and 5 bases, in that order; junction bases with no gene match: 10. CDR3 DNA: TGTGCCAGCAGCCAAACGGACAGGGGGCTTGAGACTGAAGCTTTCTTT. This translates into CASSQTDRGLETEAFF.

For this clonotype: A much more abundant neighbour one base away suggests this may be a read error. The rearrangement links TRBV19 to TRBJ1-2; D remains unclear. V gave up 1 base and J gave up 3 bases, with 9 bases separating them. The CDR3 totals 14 residues. Germline assignment: CDR1 LNHDA and CDR2 SQIVND (reference sequence). The chain's CDR3 is CASSIASADYGYTF. In DNA form, the CDR3 reads TGTGCCAGTAGTATAGCGTCAGCTGACTATGGCTACACCTTC. The whole variable domain, remainder taken from reference TRBV19 and TRBJ1-2, is DGGITQSPKYLFRKEGQNVTLSCEQNLNHDAMYWYRQDPGQGLRLIYYSQIVNDFQKGDIAEGYSVSREKKESFPLTVTSAQKNPTAFYLCASSIASADYGYTFGSGTRLTVV.

This clonotype showed up just once. With a much larger clone just one base away, this may be a read error. This sequence joins TRBV2 and TRBJ2-5; no clear D gene. This CDR3 comprises 13 residues. Trimming took off 6 bases at V and 6 bases at J, with 14 bases between the two ends. Germline V gives CDR1 SNHLY, CDR2 FYNNEI. The CDR3 region has the DNA TGTGCCAGCAGGGTTACTATTGACAAGACCCAGTACTTC. It is translated as CASRVTIDKTQYF.